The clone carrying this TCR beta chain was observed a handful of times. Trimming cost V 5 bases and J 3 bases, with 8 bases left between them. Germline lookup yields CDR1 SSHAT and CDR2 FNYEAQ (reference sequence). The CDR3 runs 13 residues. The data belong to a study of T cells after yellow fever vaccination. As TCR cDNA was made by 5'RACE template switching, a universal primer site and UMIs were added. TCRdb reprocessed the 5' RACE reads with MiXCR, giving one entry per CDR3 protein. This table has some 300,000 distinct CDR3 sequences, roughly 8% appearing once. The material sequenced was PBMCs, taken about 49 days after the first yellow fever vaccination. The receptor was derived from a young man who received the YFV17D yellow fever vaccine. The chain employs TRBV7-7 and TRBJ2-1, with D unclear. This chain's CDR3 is CASSPRLYNEQFF. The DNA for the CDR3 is TGTGCCAGCAGCCCCAGACTCTACAATGAGCAGTTCTTC.